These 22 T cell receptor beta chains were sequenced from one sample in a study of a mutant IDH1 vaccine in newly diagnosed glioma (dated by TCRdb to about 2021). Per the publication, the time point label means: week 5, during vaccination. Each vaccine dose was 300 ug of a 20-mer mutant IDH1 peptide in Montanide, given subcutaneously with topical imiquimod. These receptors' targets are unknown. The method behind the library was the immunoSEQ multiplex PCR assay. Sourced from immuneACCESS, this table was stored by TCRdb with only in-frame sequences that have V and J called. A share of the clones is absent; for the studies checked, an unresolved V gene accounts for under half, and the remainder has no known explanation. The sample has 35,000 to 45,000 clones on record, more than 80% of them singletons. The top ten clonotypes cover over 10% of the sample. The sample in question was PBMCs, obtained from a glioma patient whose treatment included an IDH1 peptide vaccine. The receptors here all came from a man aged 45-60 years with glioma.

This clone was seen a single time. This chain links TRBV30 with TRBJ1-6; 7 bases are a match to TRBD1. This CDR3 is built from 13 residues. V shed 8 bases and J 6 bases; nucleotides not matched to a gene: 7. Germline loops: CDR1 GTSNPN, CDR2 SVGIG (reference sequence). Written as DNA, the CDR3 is TGTGCCGGCGGGACAGCCGGTAATTCACCCCTCCACTTT. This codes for CAGGTAGNSPLHF.

The CDR3 DNA follows: TGTGCCAGCAGCGCGGGACAGGGAAGCAACTATGGCTACACCTTC. This codes for CASSAGQGSNYGYTF. The rearrangement links TRBV2 to TRBJ1-2; TRBD1 matches at 9 bases. The germline V gene has CDR1 SNHLY and CDR2 FYNNEI. The CDR3 is made up of 15 amino acids. The V segment lost 6 bases and the J segment 2 bases; nucleotides outside the gene matches: 7.

In nucleotides, the CDR3 is TGTGCCAGCAGCAACAGTCTAACGCAGTATTTT. Translated, it gives CASSNSLTQYF. The chain uses TRBV11-2 and TRBJ2-3, with D hard to call. The CDR3 covers 11 residues. V lost 5 bases and J 9 bases, leaving 9 bases between the germline ends. Germline V gene sequence: CDR1 SGHAT, CDR2 FQNNGV.

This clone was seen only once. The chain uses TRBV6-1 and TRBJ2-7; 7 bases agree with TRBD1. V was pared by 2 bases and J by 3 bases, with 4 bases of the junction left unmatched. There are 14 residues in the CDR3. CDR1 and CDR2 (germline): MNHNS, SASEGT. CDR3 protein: CASSEMDRHYEQYF. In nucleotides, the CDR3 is TGTGCCAGCAGTGAAATGGACAGGCACTACGAGCAGTACTTC.

CDR3 sequence reads: CASSFSGYEQYF. CDR3 DNA: TGTGCCAGCAGCTTCAGCGGCTACGAGCAGTACTTC. The chain is built from TRBV7-8 and TRBJ2-7; D perhaps matches TRBD2 (5 bases). The germline gives CDR1 SGHVS, CDR2 FQNEAQ. The CDR3 is 12 amino acids. The V gene lost 3 bases and the J gene lost 3 bases, with 6 bases spanning the gap.

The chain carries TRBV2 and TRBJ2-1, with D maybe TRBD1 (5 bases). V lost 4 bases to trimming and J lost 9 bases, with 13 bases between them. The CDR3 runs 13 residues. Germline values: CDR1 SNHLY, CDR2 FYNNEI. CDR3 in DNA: TGTGCCAGCAGTGGATCTCAGGGCGCTGAGCAGTTCTTC. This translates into CASSGSQGAEQFF.

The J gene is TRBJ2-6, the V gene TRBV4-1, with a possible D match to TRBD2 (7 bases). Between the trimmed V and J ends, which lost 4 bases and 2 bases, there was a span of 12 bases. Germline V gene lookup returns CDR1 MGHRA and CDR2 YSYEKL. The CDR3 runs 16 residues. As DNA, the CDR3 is TGCGCCAGCAGCCTCCAAGGGGGGGCTGGGGCCAACGTCCTGACTTTC. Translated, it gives CASSLQGGAGANVLTF.

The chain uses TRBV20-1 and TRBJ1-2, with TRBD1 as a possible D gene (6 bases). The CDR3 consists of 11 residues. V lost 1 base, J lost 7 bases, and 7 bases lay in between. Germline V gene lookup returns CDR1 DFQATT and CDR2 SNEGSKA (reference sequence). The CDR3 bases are TGCAGTGCTAGAGGACAGGCTGGCTACACCTTC. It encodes CSARGQAGYTF.

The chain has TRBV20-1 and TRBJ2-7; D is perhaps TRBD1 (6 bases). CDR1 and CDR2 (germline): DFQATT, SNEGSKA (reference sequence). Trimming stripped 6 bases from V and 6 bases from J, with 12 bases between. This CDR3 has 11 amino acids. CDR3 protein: CSANRVREQYF. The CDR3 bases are TGCAGTGCCAACAGGGTGCGCGAGCAGTACTTC.

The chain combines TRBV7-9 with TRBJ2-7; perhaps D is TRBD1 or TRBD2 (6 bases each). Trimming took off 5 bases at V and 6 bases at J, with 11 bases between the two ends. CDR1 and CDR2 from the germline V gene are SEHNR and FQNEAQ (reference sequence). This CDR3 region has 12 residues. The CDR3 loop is CASSPQGGEQYF. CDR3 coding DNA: TGTGCCAGCAGCCCACAGGGAGGCGAGCAGTACTTC.

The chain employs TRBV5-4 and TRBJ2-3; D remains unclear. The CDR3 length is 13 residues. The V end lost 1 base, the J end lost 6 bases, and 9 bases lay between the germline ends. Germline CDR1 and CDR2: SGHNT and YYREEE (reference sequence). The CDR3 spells CASSLSSEDTQYF. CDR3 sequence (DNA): TGTGCCAGCAGCTTGAGTTCAGAGGATACGCAGTATTTT. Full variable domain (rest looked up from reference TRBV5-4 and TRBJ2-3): ETGVTQSPTHLIKTRGQQVTLRCSSQSGHNTVSWYQQALGQGPQFIFQYYREEENGRGNFPPRFSGLQFPNYSSELNVNALELDDSALYLCASSLSSEDTQYFGPGTRLTVL.

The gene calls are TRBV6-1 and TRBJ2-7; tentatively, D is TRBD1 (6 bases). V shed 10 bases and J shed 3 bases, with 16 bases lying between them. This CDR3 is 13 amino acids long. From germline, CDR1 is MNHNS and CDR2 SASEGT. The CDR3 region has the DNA TGTGCCACCGACCGGGACACGGTCTACGAGCAGTACTTC. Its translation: CATDRDTVYEQYF.

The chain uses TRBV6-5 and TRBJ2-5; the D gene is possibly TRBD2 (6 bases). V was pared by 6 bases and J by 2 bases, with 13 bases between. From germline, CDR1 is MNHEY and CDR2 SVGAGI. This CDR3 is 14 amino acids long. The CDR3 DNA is TGTGCCAGCAGAGTAGCGGCAGATCAAGAGACCCAGTACTTC. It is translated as CASRVAADQETQYF.

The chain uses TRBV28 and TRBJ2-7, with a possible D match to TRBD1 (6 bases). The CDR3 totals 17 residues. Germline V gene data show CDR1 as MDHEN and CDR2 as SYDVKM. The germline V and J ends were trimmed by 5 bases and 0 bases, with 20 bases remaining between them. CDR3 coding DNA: TGTGCCAGCAGTCTATTGACACAGGGACCCAGCTCCTACGAGCAGTACTTC. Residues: CASSLLTQGPSSYEQYF.

CDR3 nucleotides: TGTGCCATCAGTGAGTCGAGAGGGGGCTCTGAAAAACTGTTTTTT. Amino acids: CAISESRGGSEKLFF. The chain uses TRBV10-3 and TRBJ1-4, with TRBD1 matching 7 bases. Trimming at V came to 0 bases and at J to 7 bases, leaving 5 bases not matched to a gene. CDR1 and CDR2 from the germline V gene are ENHRY and SYGVKD. This CDR3 is 15 amino acids long.

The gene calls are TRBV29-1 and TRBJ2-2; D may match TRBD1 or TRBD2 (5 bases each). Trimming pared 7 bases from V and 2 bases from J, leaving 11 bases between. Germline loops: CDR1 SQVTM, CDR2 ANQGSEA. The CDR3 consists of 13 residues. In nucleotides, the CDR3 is TGCAGCGACCGGGACCGCAACACCGGGGAGCTGTTTTTT. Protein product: CSDRDRNTGELFF.

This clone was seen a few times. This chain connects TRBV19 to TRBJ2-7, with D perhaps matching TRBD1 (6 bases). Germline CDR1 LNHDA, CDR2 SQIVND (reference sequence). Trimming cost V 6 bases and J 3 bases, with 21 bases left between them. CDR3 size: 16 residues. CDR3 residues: CASSDRTDQYRYEQYF. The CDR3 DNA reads TGTGCCAGTAGCGACCGGACAGACCAATATCGCTACGAGCAGTACTTC.

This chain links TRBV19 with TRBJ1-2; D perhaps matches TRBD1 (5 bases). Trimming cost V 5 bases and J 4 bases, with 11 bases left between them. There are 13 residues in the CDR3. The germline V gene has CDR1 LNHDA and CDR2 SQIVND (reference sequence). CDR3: CASSASGSYGYTF. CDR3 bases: TGTGCCAGTAGTGCGTCAGGGAGCTATGGCTACACCTTC.

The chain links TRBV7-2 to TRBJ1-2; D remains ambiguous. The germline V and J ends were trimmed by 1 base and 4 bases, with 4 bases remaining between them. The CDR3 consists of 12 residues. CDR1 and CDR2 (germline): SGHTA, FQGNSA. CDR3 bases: TGTGCCAGCAGCTTAGATGGCTATGGCTACACCTTC. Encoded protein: CASSLDGYGYTF.

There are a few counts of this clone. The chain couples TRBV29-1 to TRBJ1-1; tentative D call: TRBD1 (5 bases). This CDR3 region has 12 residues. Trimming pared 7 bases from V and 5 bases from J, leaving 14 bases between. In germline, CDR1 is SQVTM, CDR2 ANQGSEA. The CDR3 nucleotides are TGCAGCGCTGGGGCTAGGGGTACTGAAGCTTTCTTT. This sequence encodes CSAGARGTEAFF.

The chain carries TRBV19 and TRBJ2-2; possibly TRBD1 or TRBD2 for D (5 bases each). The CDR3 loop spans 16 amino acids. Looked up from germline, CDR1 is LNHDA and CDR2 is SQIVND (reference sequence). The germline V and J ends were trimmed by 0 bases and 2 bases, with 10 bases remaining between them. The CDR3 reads CASSIEWGPNTGELFF. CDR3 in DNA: TGTGCCAGTAGTATAGAGTGGGGACCCAACACCGGGGAGCTGTTTTTT.

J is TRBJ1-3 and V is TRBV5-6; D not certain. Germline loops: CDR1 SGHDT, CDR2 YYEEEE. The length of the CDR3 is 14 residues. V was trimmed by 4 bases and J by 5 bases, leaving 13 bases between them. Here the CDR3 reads CASSRSLTRNTIYF. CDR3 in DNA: TGTGCCAGCAGCAGATCCCTGACTAGAAACACCATATATTTT.